This TCR beta chain stems from a study of blood T cell repertoires in COVID-19. Study as a whole: There were acute and convalescent COVID-19 samples, and they came from the United States, Italy and Spain. The analysed material was cDNA or gDNA that came from T cells, B-cell-depleted T cells, or PBMCs.

Original methodology: How many nucleated cells were present was estimated from reference gene primer amplification. Assay: immunoSEQ multiplex PCR; the TCRdb copy retains only in-frame clones and omits some. That table furnishes V, J and clone size, whereas the DNA furnished D and trimming. Counted here are 110,000 to 150,000 clones, about nine tenths occurring once; the ten biggest clones make up 9.5% to 12%. The CDR3 is 15 residues long. CDR1 is LNHDA, CDR2 SQIVND, per germline (reference sequence). V lost 3 bases and J lost 5, with 16 bases in between. The sample comprised peripheral blood. The TCR originated in a woman of 80 years or more with acute or convalescent COVID-19. The chain links TRBV19 to TRBJ1-2; possibly TRBD1 for D (5 bases). The CDR3 coding sequence is TGTGCCAGTAGTATTGTTGTCGGGGGAGGGTATGGCTACACCTTC. This gives the protein CASSIVVGGGYGYTF.